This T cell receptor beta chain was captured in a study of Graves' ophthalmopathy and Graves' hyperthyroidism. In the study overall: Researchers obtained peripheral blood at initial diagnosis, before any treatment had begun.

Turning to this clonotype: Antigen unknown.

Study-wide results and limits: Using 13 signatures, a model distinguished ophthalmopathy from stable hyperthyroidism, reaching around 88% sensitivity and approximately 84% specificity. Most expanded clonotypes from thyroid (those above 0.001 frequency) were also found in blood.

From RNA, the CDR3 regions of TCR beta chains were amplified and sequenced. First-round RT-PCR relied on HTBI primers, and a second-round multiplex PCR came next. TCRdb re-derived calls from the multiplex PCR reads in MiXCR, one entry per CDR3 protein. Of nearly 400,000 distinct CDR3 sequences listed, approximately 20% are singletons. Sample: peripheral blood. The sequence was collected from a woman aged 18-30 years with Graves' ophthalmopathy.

The CDR3 reads CASSQDGEGNQPQHF. DNA of the CDR3: TGTGCCAGCAGCCAAGATGGGGAGGGAAATCAGCCCCAGCATTTT. The chain links TRBV4-2 to TRBJ1-5; D is unresolved. The V gene's germline CDR1 is LGHNA and CDR2 YNFKEQ. V was clipped by 0 bases and J by 4 bases, with 10 bases between them. The CDR3 sequence is 15 residues long.